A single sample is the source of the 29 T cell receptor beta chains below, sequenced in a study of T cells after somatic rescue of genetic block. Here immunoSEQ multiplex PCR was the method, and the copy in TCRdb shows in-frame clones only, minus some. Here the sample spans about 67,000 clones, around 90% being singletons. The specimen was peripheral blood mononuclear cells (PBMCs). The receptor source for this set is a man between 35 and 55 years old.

The CDR3 coding sequence is TGCGCCAGCAGTGAAACAGGGGTGAGCGGGGAGCTGTTTTTT. The encoded protein is CASSETGVSGELFF. V usage is TRBV10-1 and J usage is TRBJ2-2; TRBD1 aligns across 7 bases. Trimming cost V 3 bases and J 7 bases; bases outside gene matches: 5. There are 14 residues in the CDR3. Looked up from germline, CDR1 is WNHNN and CDR2 is SYGVQD (reference sequence).

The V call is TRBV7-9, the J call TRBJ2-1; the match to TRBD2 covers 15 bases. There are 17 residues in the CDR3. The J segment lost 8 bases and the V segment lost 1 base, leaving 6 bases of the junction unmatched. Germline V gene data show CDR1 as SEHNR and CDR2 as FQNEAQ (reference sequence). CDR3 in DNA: TGTGCCAGCAGCTTAGTACCCGGACTAGCGGGAGGGGATGAGCAGTTCTTC. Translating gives CASSLVPGLAGGDEQFF.

CDR3 bases: TGTGCCAGCAGCCTACGTCTTGATACGCAGTATTTT. This sequence encodes CASSLRLDTQYF. V is TRBV28 and J is TRBJ2-3; D is uncertain. Trimming left V 6 bases short and J 6 bases short, with 10 bases between. Germline V gene sequence: CDR1 MDHEN, CDR2 SYDVKM. The CDR3 extends over 12 amino acids.

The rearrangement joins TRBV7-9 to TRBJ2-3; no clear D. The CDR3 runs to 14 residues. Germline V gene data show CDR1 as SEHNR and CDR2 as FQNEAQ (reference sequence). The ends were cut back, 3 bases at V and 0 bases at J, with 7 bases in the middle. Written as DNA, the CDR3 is TGTGCCAGCAGCTTTAGCACTAGCACAGATACGCAGTATTTT. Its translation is CASSFSTSTDTQYF.

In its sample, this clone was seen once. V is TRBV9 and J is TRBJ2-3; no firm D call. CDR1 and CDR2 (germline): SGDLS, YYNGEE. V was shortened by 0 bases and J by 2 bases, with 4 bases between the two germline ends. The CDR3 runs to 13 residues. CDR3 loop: CASSVGITDTQYF. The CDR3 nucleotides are TGTGCCAGCAGCGTAGGTATCACAGATACGCAGTATTTT.

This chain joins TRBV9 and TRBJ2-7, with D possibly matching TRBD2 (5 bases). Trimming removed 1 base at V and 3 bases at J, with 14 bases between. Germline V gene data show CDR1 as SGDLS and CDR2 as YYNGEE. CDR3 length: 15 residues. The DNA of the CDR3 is TGTGCCAGCAGCGTATATGGTGGGAGCATCTACGAGCAGTACTTC. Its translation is CASSVYGGSIYEQYF. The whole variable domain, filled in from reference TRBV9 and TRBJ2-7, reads DSGVTQTPKHLITATGQRVTLRCSPRSGDLSVYWYQQSLDQGLQFLIQYYNGEERAKGNILERFSAQQFPDLHSELNLSSLELGDSALYFCASSVYGGSIYEQYFGPGTRLTVT.

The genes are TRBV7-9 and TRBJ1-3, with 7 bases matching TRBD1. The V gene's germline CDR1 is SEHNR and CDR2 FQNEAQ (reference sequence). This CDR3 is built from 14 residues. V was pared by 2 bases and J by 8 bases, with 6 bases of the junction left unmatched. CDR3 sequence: CASSLSAGGDTIYF. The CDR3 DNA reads TGTGCCAGCAGCTTAAGCGCAGGGGGGGACACCATATATTTT. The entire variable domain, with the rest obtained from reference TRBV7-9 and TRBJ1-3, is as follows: DTGVSQNPRHKITKRGQNVTFRCDPISEHNRLYWYRQTLGQGPEFLTYFQNEAQLEKSRLLSDRFSAERPKGSFSTLEIQRTEQGDSAMYLCASSLSAGGDTIYFGEGSWLTVV.

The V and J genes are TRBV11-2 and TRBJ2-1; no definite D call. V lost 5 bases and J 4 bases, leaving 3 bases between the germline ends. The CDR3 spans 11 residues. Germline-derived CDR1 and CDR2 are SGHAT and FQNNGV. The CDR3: CASSRYNEQFF. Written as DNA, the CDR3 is TGTGCCAGCAGCCGGTACAATGAGCAGTTCTTC. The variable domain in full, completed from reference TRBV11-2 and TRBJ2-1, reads EAGVAQSPRYKIIEKRQSVAFWCNPISGHATLYWYQQILGQGPKLLIQFQNNGVVDDSQLPKDRFSAERLKGVDSTLKIQPAKLEDSAVYLCASSRYNEQFFGPGTRLTVL.

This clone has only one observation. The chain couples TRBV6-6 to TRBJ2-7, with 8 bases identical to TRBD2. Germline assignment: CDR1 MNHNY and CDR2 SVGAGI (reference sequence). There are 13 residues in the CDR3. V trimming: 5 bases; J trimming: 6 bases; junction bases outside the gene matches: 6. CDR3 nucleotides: TGTGCCAGCAGTGGCCCCGCGGGGGGCGAGCAGTACTTC. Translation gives CASSGPAGGEQYF.

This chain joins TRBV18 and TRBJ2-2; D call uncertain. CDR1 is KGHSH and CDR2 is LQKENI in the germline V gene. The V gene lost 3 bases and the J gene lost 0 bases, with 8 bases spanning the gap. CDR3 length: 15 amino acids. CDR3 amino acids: CASSPRRTNTGELFF. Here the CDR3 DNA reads TGTGCCAGCTCACCTCGACGGACGAACACCGGGGAGCTGTTTTTT.

For the CDR3, the DNA is TGTGCCAGCAGCCGGCTAGGTAGGGCCGAGACCCAGTACTTC. This codes for CASSRLGRAETQYF. V usage is TRBV7-6 and J usage is TRBJ2-5; D uncertain. The germline gives CDR1 SGHVS, CDR2 FNYEAQ. The CDR3 runs to 14 residues. Trimming pared 5 bases from V and 5 bases from J, leaving 15 bases between.

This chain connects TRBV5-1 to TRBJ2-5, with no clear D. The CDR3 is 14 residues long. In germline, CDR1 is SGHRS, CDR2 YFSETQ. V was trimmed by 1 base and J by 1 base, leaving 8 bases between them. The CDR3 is CASSLSGTQETQYF. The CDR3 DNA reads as TGCGCCAGCAGCTTGAGTGGTACCCAAGAGACCCAGTACTTC.

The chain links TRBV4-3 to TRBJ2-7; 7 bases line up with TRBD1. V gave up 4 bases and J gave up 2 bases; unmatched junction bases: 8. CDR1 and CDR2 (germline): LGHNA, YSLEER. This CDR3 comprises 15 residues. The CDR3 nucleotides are TGCGCCAGCAGCCGTCTTATGACAGGGACCTACGAGCAGTACTTC. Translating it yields CASSRLMTGTYEQYF.

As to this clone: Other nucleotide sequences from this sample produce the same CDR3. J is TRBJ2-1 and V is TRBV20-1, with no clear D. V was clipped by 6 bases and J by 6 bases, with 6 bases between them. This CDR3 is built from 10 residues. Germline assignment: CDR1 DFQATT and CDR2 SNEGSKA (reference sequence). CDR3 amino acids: CSAWGNEQFF. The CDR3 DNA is TGCAGTGCCTGGGGCAATGAGCAGTTCTTC.

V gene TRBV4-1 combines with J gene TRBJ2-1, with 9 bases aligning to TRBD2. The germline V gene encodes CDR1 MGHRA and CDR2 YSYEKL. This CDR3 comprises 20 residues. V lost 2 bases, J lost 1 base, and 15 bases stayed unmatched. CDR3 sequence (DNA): TGCGCCAGCAGCCAATCGGGGGGCGGGAGGGCCTCGCGGTCCTACAATGAGCAGTTCTTC. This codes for CASSQSGGGRASRSYNEQFF.

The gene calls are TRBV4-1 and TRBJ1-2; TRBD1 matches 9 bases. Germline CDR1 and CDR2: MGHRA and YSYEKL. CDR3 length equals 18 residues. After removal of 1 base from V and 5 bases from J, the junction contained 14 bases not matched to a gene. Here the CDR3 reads CASSQAVGRDRGGYGYTF. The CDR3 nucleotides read TGCGCCAGCAGCCAAGCTGTCGGCCGAGACAGGGGGGGGTATGGCTACACCTTC.

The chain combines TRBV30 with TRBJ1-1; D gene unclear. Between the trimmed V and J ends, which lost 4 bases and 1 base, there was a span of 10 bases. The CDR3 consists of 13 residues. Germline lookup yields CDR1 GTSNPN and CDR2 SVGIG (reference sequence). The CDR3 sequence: CAWNQNPNTEAFF. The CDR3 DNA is TGTGCCTGGAATCAAAATCCGAACACTGAAGCTTTCTTT.

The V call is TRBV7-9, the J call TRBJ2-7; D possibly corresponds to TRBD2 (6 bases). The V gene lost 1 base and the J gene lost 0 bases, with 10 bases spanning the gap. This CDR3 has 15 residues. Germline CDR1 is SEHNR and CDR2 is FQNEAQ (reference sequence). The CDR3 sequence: CASSLVRGSSYEQYF. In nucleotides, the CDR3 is TGTGCCAGCAGCTTAGTGCGGGGAAGCTCCTACGAGCAGTACTTC.

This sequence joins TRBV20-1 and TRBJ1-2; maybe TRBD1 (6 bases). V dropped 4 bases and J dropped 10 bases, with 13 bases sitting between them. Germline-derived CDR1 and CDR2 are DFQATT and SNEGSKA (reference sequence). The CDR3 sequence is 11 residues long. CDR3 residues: CSAIHREAYTF. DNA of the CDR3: TGCAGTGCTATACACAGGGAGGCCTACACCTTC.

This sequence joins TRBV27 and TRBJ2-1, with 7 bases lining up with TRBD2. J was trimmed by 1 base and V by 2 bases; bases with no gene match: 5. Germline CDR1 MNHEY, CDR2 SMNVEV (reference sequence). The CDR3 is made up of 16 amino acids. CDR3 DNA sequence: TGTGCCAGCAGTTTAGCACTAGCGACGTCCTACAATGAGCAGTTCTTC. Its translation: CASSLALATSYNEQFF.

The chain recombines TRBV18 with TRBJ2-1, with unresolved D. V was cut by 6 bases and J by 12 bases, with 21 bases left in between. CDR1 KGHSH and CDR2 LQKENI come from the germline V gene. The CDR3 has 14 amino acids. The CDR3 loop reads CASSSLGTGIGQFF. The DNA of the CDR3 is TGTGCCAGCTCTTCCCTCGGAACCGGCATTGGGCAGTTCTTC.

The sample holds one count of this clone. The chain's CDR3 is CASSQDKNTEAFF. The CDR3 DNA follows: TGTGCCAGCAGTCAGGACAAGAACACTGAAGCTTTCTTT. The V and J genes are TRBV7-9 and TRBJ1-1; TRBD1 might be the D (5 bases). CDR1 and CDR2 from the germline V gene are SEHNR and FQNEAQ (reference sequence). The CDR3 spans 13 residues. V gave up 6 bases and J gave up 1 base, with 9 bases separating them.

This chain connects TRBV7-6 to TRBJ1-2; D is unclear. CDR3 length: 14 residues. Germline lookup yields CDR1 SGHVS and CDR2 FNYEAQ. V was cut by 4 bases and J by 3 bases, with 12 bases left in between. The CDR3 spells CASSSLPGDYGYTF. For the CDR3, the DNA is TGTGCCAGCAGCTCCCTGCCGGGCGACTATGGCTACACCTTC.

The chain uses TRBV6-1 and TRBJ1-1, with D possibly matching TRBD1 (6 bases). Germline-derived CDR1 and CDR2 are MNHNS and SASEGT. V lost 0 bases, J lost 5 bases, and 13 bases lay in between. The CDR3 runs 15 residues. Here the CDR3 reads CASSEAVRGTTEAFF. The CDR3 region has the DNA TGTGCCAGCAGTGAAGCTGTCAGGGGAACGACTGAAGCTTTCTTT.

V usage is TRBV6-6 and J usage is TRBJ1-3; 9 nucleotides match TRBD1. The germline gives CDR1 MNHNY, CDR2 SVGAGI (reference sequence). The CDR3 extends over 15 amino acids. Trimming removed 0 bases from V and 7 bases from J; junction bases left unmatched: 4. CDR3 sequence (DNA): TGTGCCAGCAGTTACTCGGGGACAGGGAGGAACACCATATATTTT. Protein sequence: CASSYSGTGRNTIYF.

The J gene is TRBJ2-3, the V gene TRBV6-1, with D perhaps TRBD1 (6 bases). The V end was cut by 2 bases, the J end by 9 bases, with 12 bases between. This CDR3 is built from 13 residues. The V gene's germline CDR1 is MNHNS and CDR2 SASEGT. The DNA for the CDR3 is TGTGCCAGCAGTGAATATGGGGGCCCAACGCAGTATTTT. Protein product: CASSEYGGPTQYF.

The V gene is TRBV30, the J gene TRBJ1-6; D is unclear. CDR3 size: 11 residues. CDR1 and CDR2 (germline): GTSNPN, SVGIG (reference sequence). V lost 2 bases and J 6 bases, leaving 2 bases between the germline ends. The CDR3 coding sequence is TGTGCCTGGAGTTCTAATTCACCCCTCCACTTT. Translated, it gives CAWSSNSPLHF. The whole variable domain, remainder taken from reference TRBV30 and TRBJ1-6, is SQTIHQWPATLVQPVGSPLSLECTVEGTSNPNLYWYRQAAGRGLQLLFYSVGIGQISSEVPQNLSASRPQDRQFILSSKKLLLSDSGFYLCAWSSNSPLHFGNGTRLTVT.

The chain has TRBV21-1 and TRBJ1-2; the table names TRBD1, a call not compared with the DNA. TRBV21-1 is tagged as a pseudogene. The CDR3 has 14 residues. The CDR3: CASSQTGRVCGYTF. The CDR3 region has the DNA TGTGCCAGCAGCCAGACAGGAAGGGTGTGTGGCTACACCTTC.

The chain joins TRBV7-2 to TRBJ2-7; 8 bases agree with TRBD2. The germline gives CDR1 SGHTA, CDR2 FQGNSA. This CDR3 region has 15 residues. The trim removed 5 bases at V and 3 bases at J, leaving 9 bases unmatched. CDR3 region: CASSEAGTSHYEQYF. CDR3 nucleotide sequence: TGTGCCAGCAGCGAAGCCGGGACTAGTCACTACGAGCAGTACTTC.